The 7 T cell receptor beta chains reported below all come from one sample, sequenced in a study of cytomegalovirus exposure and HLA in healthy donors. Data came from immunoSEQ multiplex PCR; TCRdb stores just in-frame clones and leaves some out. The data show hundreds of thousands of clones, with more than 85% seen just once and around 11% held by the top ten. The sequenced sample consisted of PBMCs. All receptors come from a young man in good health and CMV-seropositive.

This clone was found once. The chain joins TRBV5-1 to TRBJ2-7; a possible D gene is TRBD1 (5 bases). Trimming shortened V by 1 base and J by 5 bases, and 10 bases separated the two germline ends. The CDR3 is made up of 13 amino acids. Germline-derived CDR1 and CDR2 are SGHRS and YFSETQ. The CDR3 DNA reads TGCGCCAGCAGCTTGTCAGGGTTGGACGAGCAGTACTTC. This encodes CASSLSGLDEQYF.

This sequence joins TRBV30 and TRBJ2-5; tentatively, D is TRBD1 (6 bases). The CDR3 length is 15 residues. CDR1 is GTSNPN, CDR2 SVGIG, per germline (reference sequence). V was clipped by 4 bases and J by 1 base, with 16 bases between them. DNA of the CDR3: TGTGCCTGGATGACCTATGCGGACAGCCAAGAGACCCAGTACTTC. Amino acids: CAWMTYADSQETQYF.

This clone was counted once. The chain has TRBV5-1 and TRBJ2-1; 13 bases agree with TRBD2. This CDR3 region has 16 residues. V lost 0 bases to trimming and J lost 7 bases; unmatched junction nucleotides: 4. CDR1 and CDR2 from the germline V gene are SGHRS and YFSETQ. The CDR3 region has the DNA TGCGCCAGCAGCTTGGGGACTAGCGGGAGCAAAAATGAGCAGTTCTTC. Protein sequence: CASSLGTSGSKNEQFF.

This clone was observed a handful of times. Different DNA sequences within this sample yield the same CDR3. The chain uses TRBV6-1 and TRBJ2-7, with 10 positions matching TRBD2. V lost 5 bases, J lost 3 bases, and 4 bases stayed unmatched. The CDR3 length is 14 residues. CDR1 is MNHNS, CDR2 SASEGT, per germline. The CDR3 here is CASSPRTSGYEQYF. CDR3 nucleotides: TGTGCCAGCAGTCCCCGGACTAGCGGCTACGAGCAGTACTTC.

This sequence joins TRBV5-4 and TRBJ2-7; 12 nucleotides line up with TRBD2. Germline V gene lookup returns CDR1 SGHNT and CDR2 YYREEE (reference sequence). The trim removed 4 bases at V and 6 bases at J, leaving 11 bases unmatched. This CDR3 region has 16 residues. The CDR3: CASSQGLAGVVFEQYF. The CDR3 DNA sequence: TGTGCCAGCAGCCAGGGACTAGCGGGCGTTGTGTTCGAGCAGTACTTC. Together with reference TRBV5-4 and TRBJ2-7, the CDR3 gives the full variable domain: ETGVTQSPTHLIKTRGQQVTLRCSSQSGHNTVSWYQQALGQGPQFIFQYYREEENGRGNFPPRFSGLQFPNYSSELNVNALELDDSALYLCASSQGLAGVVFEQYFGPGTRLTVT.

The CDR3 loop is CASSVALGPRDYGYTF. The CDR3 bases are TGTGCCAGCAGCGTAGCCCTGGGGCCGAGGGATTATGGCTACACCTTC. The chain couples TRBV9 to TRBJ1-2; D may be TRBD1 (5 bases). This CDR3 has 16 residues. Trimming took 0 bases from V and 5 from J, leaving 17 bases between them. CDR1 and CDR2 from the germline V gene are SGDLS and YYNGEE.

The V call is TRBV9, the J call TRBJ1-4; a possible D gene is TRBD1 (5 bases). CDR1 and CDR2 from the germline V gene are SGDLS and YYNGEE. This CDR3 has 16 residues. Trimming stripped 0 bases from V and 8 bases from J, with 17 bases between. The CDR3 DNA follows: TGTGCCAGCAGCGTAGCCCCAGGGCGCTATAGAGAAAAACTGTTTTTT. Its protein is CASSVAPGRYREKLFF.